The 17 T cell receptor beta chains presented below share a single source sample, sequenced in a study of identical twins. MiXCR, run by TCRdb on the 5' RACE reads, gives a single entry per CDR3 protein. The sample carries under 300,000 distinct CDR3 sequences, roughly 13% recorded once. This sample also appeared in a second study, on yellow fever vaccine responses in identical twins.

The sequenced material came from memory (CD45RO+) T cells sorted from blood. The source is a woman between 18 and 29 years old in good health.

This clonotype has only a few counts. The chain carries TRBV20-1 and TRBJ2-7; D gene unclear. The germline V gene has CDR1 DFQATT and CDR2 SNEGSKA (reference sequence). The germline V and J ends were trimmed by 5 bases and 2 bases, with 10 bases remaining between them. The CDR3 extends over 12 amino acids. The chain's CDR3 is CSAGGGAYEQYF. The DNA for the CDR3 is TGCAGTGCTGGCGGCGGAGCCTACGAGCAGTACTTC.

The V gene is TRBV7-9, the J gene TRBJ1-1, with D maybe TRBD1 (5 bases). V was clipped by 0 bases and J by 7 bases, with 15 bases between them. Germline values: CDR1 SEHNR, CDR2 FQNEAQ (reference sequence). This CDR3 region has 15 residues. The CDR3 region is CASSLAGRQSSEAFF. The CDR3 nucleotides read TGTGCCAGCAGCTTAGCGGGACGGCAGTCGAGTGAAGCTTTCTTT.

The sample holds a few counts of this clonotype. The J gene is TRBJ1-6, the V gene TRBV6-1; 7 bases match TRBD1. The length of the CDR3 is 15 residues. Trimming took 6 bases from V and 9 from J; bases not matched to a gene: 11. The germline gives CDR1 MNHNS, CDR2 SASEGT. The CDR3 loop reads CASSHAPRQGSPLHF. DNA of the CDR3: TGTGCCAGCAGCCATGCCCCAAGACAGGGTTCACCCCTCCACTTT.

The chain employs TRBV5-5 and TRBJ1-5; 7 nucleotides line up with TRBD1. The germline CDR1 and CDR2 sequences are SGHKS and YYEKEE (reference sequence). V lost 2 bases to trimming and J lost 4 bases; unmatched junction nucleotides: 6. The CDR3 spans 15 residues. CDR3 loop: CASSFRDSKNQPQHF. The CDR3 DNA sequence: TGTGCCAGCAGCTTCCGGGACAGTAAGAATCAGCCCCAGCATTTT.

The chain has TRBV27 and TRBJ2-3, with 11 bases fitting TRBD2. V lost 4 bases, J lost 3 bases, and 3 bases stayed unmatched. Germline V gene data show CDR1 as MNHEY and CDR2 as SMNVEV (reference sequence). The CDR3 has 15 amino acids. CDR3 bases: TGTGCCAGCAGTTCGGGACTAGCGGTGACAGATACGCAGTATTTT. Encoded protein: CASSSGLAVTDTQYF.

A single count supports this clonotype. V gene TRBV28 combines with J gene TRBJ2-1, with unresolved D. V shed 2 bases and J shed 8 bases, with 7 bases lying between them. The CDR3 contains 12 residues. The germline CDR1 and CDR2 sequences are MDHEN and SYDVKM. The CDR3 region is CASSLVRDEQFF. The CDR3 bases are TGTGCCAGCAGTTTAGTCCGCGATGAGCAGTTCTTC.

This clonotype was counted at least ten times. This rearrangement joins TRBV6-1 to TRBJ2-3; the D gene is possibly TRBD2 (6 bases). Trimming pared 7 bases from V and 3 bases from J, leaving 11 bases between. The CDR3 sequence is 13 residues long. Germline V gives CDR1 MNHNS, CDR2 SASEGT. The CDR3 sequence is CASNGGVTDTQYF. The DNA of the CDR3 is TGTGCCAGCAATGGCGGGGTGACAGATACGCAGTATTTT.

This clonotype came up once. V is TRBV5-1 and J is TRBJ2-2, with 10 bases lining up with TRBD1. Germline V gene sequence: CDR1 SGHRS, CDR2 YFSETQ. The length of the CDR3 is 16 residues. With V trimmed by 2 bases and J by 7 bases, 8 bases remained unmatched. CDR3 sequence (DNA): TGCGCCAGCAGCTTTGGGGACAGGGGCTTCGTCGGGGAGCTGTTTTTT. Translating it yields CASSFGDRGFVGELFF. The full variable domain, its missing parts supplied by reference TRBV5-1 and TRBJ2-2, is KAGVTQTPRYLIKTRGQQVTLSCSPISGHRSVSWYQQTPGQGLQFLFEYFSETQRNKGNFPGRFSGRQFSNSRSEMNVSTLELGDSALYLCASSFGDRGFVGELFFGEGSRLTVL.

The chain has TRBV19 and TRBJ2-1, with D possibly matching TRBD1 (6 bases). The CDR3 consists of 17 residues. CDR1 and CDR2 from the germline V gene are LNHDA and SQIVND (reference sequence). V was cut by 3 bases and J by 0 bases, with 15 bases left in between. CDR3 protein: CASSIWLTGPSYNEQFF. The CDR3 region has the DNA TGTGCCAGTAGTATTTGGTTGACAGGTCCCTCCTACAATGAGCAGTTCTTC.

This clonotype was found many times. The V call is TRBV5-1, the J call TRBJ1-6; TRBD1 matches at 10 bases. Germline CDR1 SGHRS, CDR2 YFSETQ. CDR3 length: 16 amino acids. The V segment lost 4 bases and the J segment 5 bases; nucleotides outside the gene matches: 6. CDR3: CASSVEGQGDNSPLHF. CDR3 in DNA: TGCGCCAGCAGCGTAGAAGGACAGGGGGATAATTCACCCCTCCACTTT. The full variable domain, in which reference TRBV5-1 and TRBJ1-6 provide the parts outside the CDR3, is KAGVTQTPRYLIKTRGQQVTLSCSPISGHRSVSWYQQTPGQGLQFLFEYFSETQRNKGNFPGRFSGRQFSNSRSEMNVSTLELGDSALYLCASSVEGQGDNSPLHFGNGTRLTVT.

This clonotype has only a few counts. CDR3 in amino acids: CASSPLPGPDISSYNEQFF. CDR3 coding DNA: TGTGCCAGCTCACCTCTACCGGGACCTGATATTAGCTCCTACAATGAGCAGTTCTTC. The chain carries TRBV18 and TRBJ2-1, with D possibly called TRBD1 or TRBD2 (5 bases each). V was shortened by 3 bases and J by 0 bases, with 21 bases between the two germline ends. The CDR3 is 19 residues long. The V gene's germline CDR1 is KGHSH and CDR2 LQKENI.

The CDR3 DNA is TGCAGTGCCCAGACAGGGTACGAGCAGTACTTC. This encodes CSAQTGYEQYF. J is TRBJ2-7 and V is TRBV20-1; 7 bases are a match to TRBD1. The CDR3 runs 11 residues. V shed 6 bases, J shed 4 bases, and the junction held 3 bases outside the gene matches. Germline CDR1 reads DFQATT; CDR2 reads SNEGSKA (reference sequence).

This clonotype was counted ten times or more. The chain has TRBV6-2 or TRBV6-3 and TRBJ2-7; the D gene is possibly TRBD1 (6 bases). V was cut by 3 bases and J by 2 bases, with 11 bases left in between. Germline V gene data show CDR1 as MNHEY and CDR2 as SVGEGT. The CDR3 runs to 14 residues. CDR3 in DNA: TGTGCCAGCAGTTATCCGACAGGCACCTACGAGCAGTACTTC. Amino acids: CASSYPTGTYEQYF.

This clonotype was recorded many times. The rearrangement uses TRBV14 and TRBJ2-7; 7 positions agree with TRBD1. The J segment lost 5 bases and the V segment lost 5 bases, leaving 6 bases of the junction unmatched. The CDR3 runs to 13 residues. Per the germline V gene, CDR1 is SGHDN and CDR2 is FVKESK. CDR3 in amino acids: CASSTRQGHEQYF. DNA for the CDR3: TGTGCCAGCAGCACTCGACAGGGCCACGAGCAGTACTTC.

This chain connects TRBV3-1 to TRBJ2-2, with a tentative D call TRBD2 (5 bases). The CDR3 has 13 residues. The germline V and J ends were trimmed by 4 bases and 7 bases, with 10 bases remaining between them. Per germline, CDR1 LGHDT and CDR2 YNNKEL (reference sequence). CDR3 DNA sequence: TGTGCCAGCAGCCCCGGCGGAGGCGGGGAGCTGTTTTTT. This translates into CASSPGGGGELFF. Looking up the rest from reference TRBV3-1 and TRBJ2-2 gives the full variable domain: DTAVSQTPKYLVTQMGNDKSIKCEQNLGHDTMYWYKQDSKKFLKIMFSYNNKELIINETVPNRFSPKSPDKAHLNLHINSLELGDSAVYFCASSPGGGGELFFGEGSRLTVL.

This clonotype was observed a few times. CDR3 loop: CASSPQLGTQYF. CDR3 DNA: TGTGCCAGCAGCCCGCAACTGGGTACGCAGTATTTT. This chain joins TRBV9 and TRBJ2-3, with no clear D. V was pared by 4 bases and J by 8 bases, with 11 bases between. Germline V gives CDR1 SGDLS, CDR2 YYNGEE. This CDR3 has 12 amino acids. The variable domain in full, completed from reference TRBV9 and TRBJ2-3, reads DSGVTQTPKHLITATGQRVTLRCSPRSGDLSVYWYQQSLDQGLQFLIQYYNGEERAKGNILERFSAQQFPDLHSELNLSSLELGDSALYFCASSPQLGTQYFGPGTRLTVL.

This clonotype has at least ten counts. J is TRBJ2-7 and V is TRBV4-3; a weak D match, TRBD1 (5 bases). There are 14 residues in the CDR3. Looked up from germline, CDR1 is LGHNA and CDR2 is YSLEER. Trimming stripped 1 base from V and 3 bases from J, with 10 bases between. The CDR3 region has the DNA TGCGCCAGCAGCCAAGTTGTAGGGGTCTACGAGCAGTACTTC. This codes for CASSQVVGVYEQYF.